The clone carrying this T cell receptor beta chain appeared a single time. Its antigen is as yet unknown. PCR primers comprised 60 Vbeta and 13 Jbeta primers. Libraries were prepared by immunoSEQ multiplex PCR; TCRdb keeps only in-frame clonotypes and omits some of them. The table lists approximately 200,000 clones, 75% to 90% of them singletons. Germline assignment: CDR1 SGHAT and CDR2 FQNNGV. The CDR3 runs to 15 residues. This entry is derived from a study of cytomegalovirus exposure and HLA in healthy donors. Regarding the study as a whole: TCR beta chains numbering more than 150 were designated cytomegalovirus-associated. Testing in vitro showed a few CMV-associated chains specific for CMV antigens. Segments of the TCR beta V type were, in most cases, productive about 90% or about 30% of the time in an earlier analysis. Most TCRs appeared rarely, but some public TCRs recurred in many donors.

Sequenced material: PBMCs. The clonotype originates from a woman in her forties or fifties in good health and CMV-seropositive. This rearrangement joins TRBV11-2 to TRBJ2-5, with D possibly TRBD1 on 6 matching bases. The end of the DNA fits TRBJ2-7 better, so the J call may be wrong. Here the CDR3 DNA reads TGTGCCAGCAGCGGGGGACACTGGAAGACCTACGAGCAGTACTTC. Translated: CASSGGHWKTYEQYF.